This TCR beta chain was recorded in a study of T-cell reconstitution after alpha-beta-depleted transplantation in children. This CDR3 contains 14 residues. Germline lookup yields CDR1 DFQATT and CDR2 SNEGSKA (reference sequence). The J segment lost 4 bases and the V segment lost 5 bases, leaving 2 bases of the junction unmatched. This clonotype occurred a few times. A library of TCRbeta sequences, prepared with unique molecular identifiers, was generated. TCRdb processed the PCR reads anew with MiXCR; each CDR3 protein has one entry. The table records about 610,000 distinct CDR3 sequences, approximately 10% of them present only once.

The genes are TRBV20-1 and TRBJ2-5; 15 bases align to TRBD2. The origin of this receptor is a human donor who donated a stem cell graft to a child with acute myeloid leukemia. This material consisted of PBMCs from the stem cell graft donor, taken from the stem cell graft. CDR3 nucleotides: TGCAGTGCTCCGGGACTAGCGGGGGGAGAGACCCAGTACTTC. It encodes CSAPGLAGGETQYF.